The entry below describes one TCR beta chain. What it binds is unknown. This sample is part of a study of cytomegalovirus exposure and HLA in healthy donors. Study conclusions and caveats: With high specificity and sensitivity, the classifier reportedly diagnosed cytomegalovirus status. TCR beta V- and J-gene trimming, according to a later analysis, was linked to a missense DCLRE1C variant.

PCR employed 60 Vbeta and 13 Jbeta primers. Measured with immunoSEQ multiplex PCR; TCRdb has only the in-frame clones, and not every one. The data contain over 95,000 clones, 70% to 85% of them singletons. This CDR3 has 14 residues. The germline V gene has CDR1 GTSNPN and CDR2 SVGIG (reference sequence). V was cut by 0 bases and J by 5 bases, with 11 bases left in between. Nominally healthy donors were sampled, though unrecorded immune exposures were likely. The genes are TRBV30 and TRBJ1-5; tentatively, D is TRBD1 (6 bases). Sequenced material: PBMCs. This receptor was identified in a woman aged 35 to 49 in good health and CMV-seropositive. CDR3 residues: CAWSVRGIHQPQHF. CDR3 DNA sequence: TGTGCCTGGAGTGTAAGGGGGATTCATCAGCCCCAGCATTTT.